These T cell receptor beta chains were read from a single sample in a study of T cell repertoires in cytomegalovirus infection. In TCRdb, the reads were re-called with MiXCR into one record per CDR3 protein. Altogether fewer than 250,000 distinct CDR3 sequences are present, 22% being singletons, with the ten largest covering around a sixth. Sequences were obtained from CD8+ T cells from PBMCs. Receptor source: a human donor in good health (CMV status not recorded). Some clones in this sample may be carry-over from other donors' samples. CDR3s include the opening cysteine and the closing phenylalanine or tryptophan. The order of the fields is clone size, V gene, D gene, J gene, CDR3 DNA, CDR3 protein. A D gene is named only where the DNA matches it firmly. Clone size is given for some rows only: seen once, a few or many times, or a class if the clone is expanded.

>few|TRBV28|-|TRBJ2-3
TGTGCCAGCAGTTTAGGGTCGGGGGCACCCACAGATACGCAGTATTTT
CASSLGSGAPTDTQYF
>few|TRBV28|-|TRBJ1-1
TGTGCCAGCAGCCCCGCGGCCCTCTGGACTGAAGCTTTCTTT
CASSPAALWTEAFF
>few|TRBV7-8|TRBD2|TRBJ2-7
TGTGCCAGCAGCTTAGGCCCGGGGACTACCTACGAGCAGTACTTC
CASSLGPGTTYEQYF
>many|TRBV7-2|-|TRBJ1-6
TGTGCCAGCAGCTTAGGGGAAAGGGTAACGGGCCTAAATTCACCCCTCCACTTT
CASSLGERVTGLNSPLHF
>many|TRBV7-4|TRBD1|TRBJ1-5
TGTGCCAGCAGCACACGGACAGGGGAAGGTCAGCCCCAGCATTTT
CASSTRTGEGQPQHF
>many|TRBV7-2|TRBD2|TRBJ2-5
TGTGCCAGCCAGGCTAGCGGGGGCGGGGAGACCCAGTACTTC
CASQASGGGETQYF
>few|TRBV20-1|TRBD2|TRBJ2-3
TGCAGTGCTGGACTAGCGGGGGCTCTCTTTAGCACAGATACGCAGTATTTT
CSAGLAGALFSTDTQYF
>few|TRBV20-1|TRBD2|TRBJ2-3
TGCAGTGCTAGATCGGGACGGGGGGACTACGAGGGGAGAGATACGCAGTATTTT
CSARSGRGDYEGRDTQYF
>-|TRBV28|TRBD1|TRBJ2-7
TGTGCCAGCAGTTTATCGGACAGGCCGCCCTACGAGCAGTACTTC
CASSLSDRPPYEQYF
>few|TRBV9|TRBD1|TRBJ2-7
TGTGCCAGCAGCGTAGATGGAGGGACAGGGTACAACGAGCAGTACTTC
CASSVDGGTGYNEQYF
>-|TRBV25-1|TRBD1|TRBJ1-1
TGTGCCAGCAGCGGCCCGGGACAGGGGTGGAACACTGAAGCTTTCTTT
CASSGPGQGWNTEAFF
>few|TRBV28|-|TRBJ1-4
TGTGCCAGCAGTTTGGGAACAGGGATTCTGAGTAATGAAAAACTGTTTTTT
CASSLGTGILSNEKLFF
>many|TRBV12-3/TRBV12-4|-|TRBJ1-2
TGTGCCAGCAGTTTAACACCCAACGCATATGGCTACACCTTC
CASSLTPNAYGYTF
>-|TRBV19|-|TRBJ2-1
TGTGCCAGTAGTATGGGACTCAACAATGAGCAGTTCTTC
CASSMGLNNEQFF
>few|TRBV28|-|TRBJ2-7
TGTGCCAGCCGTCCCGTCGATGTTTGGAACGAGCAGTACTTC
CASRPVDVWNEQYF
>few|TRBV27|TRBD1|TRBJ2-7
TGTGCCAGCAGCTGGGGACAGGGAGACTACGAGCAGTACTTC
CASSWGQGDYEQYF
>-|TRBV12-5|-|TRBJ2-1
TGTGCTAGTGGTGATTTCCCGAGCTCCTACAATGAGCAGTTCTTC
CASGDFPSSYNEQFF
>-|TRBV20-1|TRBD1|TRBJ2-1
TGCAGTGCAGTAGACATTCGGGGACAGGCCTACAATGAGCAGTTCTTC
CSAVDIRGQAYNEQFF
>-|TRBV28|TRBD2|TRBJ2-1
TGTGCCAGCAGTTTACGGGCGGGGGAGGTCAATGAGCAGTTCTTC
CASSLRAGEVNEQFF
>few|TRBV29-1|-|TRBJ1-5
TGCAGCGTTGAACAGGGAGTGAGCAATCAGCCCCAGCATTTT
CSVEQGVSNQPQHF
>-|TRBV15|-|TRBJ1-4
TGTGCCACCGGGCTGTTATGGACCGATGAAAAACTGTTTTTT
CATGLLWTDEKLFF
>-|TRBV7-9|-|TRBJ1-2
TGTGCCAGCAGCACCACGGGACTCCGAGACCGCTATGGCTACACCTTC
CASSTTGLRDRYGYTF
>-|TRBV29-1|TRBD2|TRBJ2-1
TGCAGCGTTGAAGATCCGGCTAGCGGGGGGGTAGGTGAGCAGTTCTTC
CSVEDPASGGVGEQFF
>few|TRBV6-5|TRBD1|TRBJ1-5
TGTGCCAGCAGTTCCGGGACAGGGAACAATCAGCCCCAGCATTTT
CASSSGTGNNQPQHF
>few|TRBV7-2|-|TRBJ2-7
TGTGCCAGCAGCTTGACAGTGAGCTCCTACGAGCAGTACTTC
CASSLTVSSYEQYF
>few|TRBV2|-|TRBJ2-6
TGTGCCAGCAACCTGAATCTCTTTGGGGCCAACGTCCTGACTTTC
CASNLNLFGANVLTF